This paragraph covers one TCR beta chain sequence. The clone's antigen remains unknown. Base qualities were left out, and no much larger clone turns up one base away. TCRbeta CDR3 regions were amplified from genomic DNA using the immunoSEQ Assay, a bias-controlled multiplex PCR. Concerning the study's data processing: The number of nucleated cells in each sample was estimated by amplification of reference gene primers within the assay. Sequence reads were collapsed and filtered to measure the absolute abundance of every unique TCRbeta CDR3 rearrangement. For each sample, productive Simpson clonality was calculated by taking the square root of Simpson's diversity index across productive rearrangements. TCRdb mirrors the immuneACCESS table, restricted to in-frame sequences. Some clones are absent from its copies; in checked studies, under half trace to an unresolved V gene, and the reason for the others is unknown. Clone size and the V and J calls come from that table; the DNA yielded D and trimming. Present in this sample are 200,000 to 300,000 clones, around 81% of which were seen just once. 6% to 7% of the sample lies in the top ten.

Each collaborating institution followed its own protocols to collect whole blood in K2EDTA tubes. For TCRbeta analysis, collaborator samples were shipped as frozen whole blood, as isolated PBMCs, or as DNA extracted from either sample type. The source of the sample is a study of blood T cell repertoires in COVID-19 (dated by TCRdb to the early 2020s). About the study as a whole: Samples covering the acute and convalescent phases of COVID-19 were provided by collaborators in the United States, Italy and Spain. The material from the prospective study consisted of cDNA or gDNA derived from T cells, B-cell-depleted T cells, or PBMCs. The dataset comprised deeply sampled blood TCRbeta repertoires from subjects exposed to, actively infected with, or recovered from COVID-19. HLA class I and class II types, where available, came from metadata supplied by the sample provider rather than from assay-based typing. Samples were obtained from the ongoing ImmuneRACE study (first 160 participants) and from about 1,300 subjects provided by 6 global collaborators. Sample metadata almost always included a de-identified subject ID, COVID-19 status, age in years and sex. The repertoires were released in a freely available public database meant as a resource for research on the immune response to SARS-CoV-2. Study-wide conclusions, independent of this receptor: The amount of clinical and demographic metadata varied by source and participant and was provided uncurated.

Spanning cysteine to phenylalanine, the CDR3 consists of 14 amino acids. Kept here is only the CDR3 DNA, which spans 42 bases and is read in frame from base 1. Based on the germline V gene (reference sequence), the CDR1 and CDR2 sequences are SEHNR and FQNEAQ. V is clipped by 2 bases and J by 6 bases, and the sequence between their germline boundaries is 12 bases long. The source is a woman aged 55-69 years with active or convalescent COVID-19. Sequencing was performed on peripheral blood. The rearranged chain carries TRBV7-9 and TRBJ2-3; the D segment could be TRBD1, given 7 matching bases. CDR3 region: CASSLSRGEDTQYF. The nucleotide sequence reads TGTGCCAGCAGCTTAAGCAGGGGGGAGGATACGCAGTATTTT.